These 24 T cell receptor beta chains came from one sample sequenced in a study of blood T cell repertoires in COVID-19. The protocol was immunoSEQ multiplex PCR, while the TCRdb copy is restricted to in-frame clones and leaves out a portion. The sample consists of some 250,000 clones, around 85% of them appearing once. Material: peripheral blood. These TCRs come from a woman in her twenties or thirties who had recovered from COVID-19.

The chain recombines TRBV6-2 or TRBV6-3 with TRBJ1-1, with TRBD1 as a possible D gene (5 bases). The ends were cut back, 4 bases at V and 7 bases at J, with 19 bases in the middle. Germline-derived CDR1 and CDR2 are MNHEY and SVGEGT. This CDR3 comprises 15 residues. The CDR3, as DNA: TGTGCCAGCAGTTCGGGGGGGATAGAGGGAGTTGAAGCTTTCTTT. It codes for CASSSGGIEGVEAFF.

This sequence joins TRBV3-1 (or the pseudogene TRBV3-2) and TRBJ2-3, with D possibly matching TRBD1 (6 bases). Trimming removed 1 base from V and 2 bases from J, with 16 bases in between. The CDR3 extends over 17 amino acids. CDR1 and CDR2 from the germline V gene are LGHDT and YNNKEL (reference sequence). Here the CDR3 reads CASSQATRDIFTDTQYF. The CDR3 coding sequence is TGTGCCAGCAGCCAAGCCACCCGGGACATTTTCACAGATACGCAGTATTTT.

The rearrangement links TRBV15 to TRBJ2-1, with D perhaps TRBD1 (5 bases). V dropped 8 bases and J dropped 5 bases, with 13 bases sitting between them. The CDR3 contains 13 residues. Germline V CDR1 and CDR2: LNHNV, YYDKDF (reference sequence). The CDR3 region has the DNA TGTGCCACCCGTGGGCAGGGCCACAATGAGCAGTTCTTC. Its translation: CATRGQGHNEQFF. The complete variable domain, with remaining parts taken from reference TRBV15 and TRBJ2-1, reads DAMVIQNPRYQVTQFGKPVTLSCSQTLNHNVMYWYQQKSSQAPKLLFHYYDKDFNNEADTPDNFQSRRPNTSFCFLDIRSPGLGDTAMYLCATRGQGHNEQFFGPGTRLTVL.

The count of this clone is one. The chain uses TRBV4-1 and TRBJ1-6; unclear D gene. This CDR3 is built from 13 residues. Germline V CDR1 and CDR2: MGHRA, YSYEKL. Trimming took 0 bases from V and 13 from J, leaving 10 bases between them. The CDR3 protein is CASSQDSYGPLHF. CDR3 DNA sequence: TGCGCCAGCAGCCAAGATAGTTACGGGCCCCTCCACTTT.

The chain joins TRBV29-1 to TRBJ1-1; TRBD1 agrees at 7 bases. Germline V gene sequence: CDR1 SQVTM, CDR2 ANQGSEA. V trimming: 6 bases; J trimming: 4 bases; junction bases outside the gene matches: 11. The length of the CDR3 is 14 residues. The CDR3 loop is CSVMITGAGTEAFF. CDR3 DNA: TGCAGCGTAATGATCACAGGGGCAGGCACTGAAGCTTTCTTT.

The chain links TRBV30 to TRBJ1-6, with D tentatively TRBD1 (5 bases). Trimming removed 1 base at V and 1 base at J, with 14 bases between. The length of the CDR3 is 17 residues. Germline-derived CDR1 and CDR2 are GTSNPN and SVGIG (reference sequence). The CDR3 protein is CAWSASRAGSYNSPLHF. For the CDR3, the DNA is TGTGCCTGGAGTGCTTCCAGGGCTGGGTCCTATAATTCACCCCTCCACTTT.

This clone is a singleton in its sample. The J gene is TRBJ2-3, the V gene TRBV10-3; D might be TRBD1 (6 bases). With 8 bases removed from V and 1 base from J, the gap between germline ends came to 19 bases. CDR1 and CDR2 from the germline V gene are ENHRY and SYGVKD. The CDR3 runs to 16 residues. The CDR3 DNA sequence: TGTGCCATCGGGGCACAGGGTTTTGGGGGCACAGATACGCAGTATTTT. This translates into CAIGAQGFGGTDTQYF.

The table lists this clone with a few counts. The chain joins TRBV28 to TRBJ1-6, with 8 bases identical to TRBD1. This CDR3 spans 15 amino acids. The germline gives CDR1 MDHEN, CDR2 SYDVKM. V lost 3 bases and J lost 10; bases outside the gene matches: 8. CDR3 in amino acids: CASSLRQGAPSPLHF. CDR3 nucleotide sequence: TGTGCCAGCAGTTTGCGGCAGGGGGCTCCGTCACCCCTCCACTTT.

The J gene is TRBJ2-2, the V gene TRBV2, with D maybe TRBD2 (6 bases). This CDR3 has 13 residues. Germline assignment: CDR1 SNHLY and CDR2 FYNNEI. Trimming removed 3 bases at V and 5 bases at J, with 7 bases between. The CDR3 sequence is CASSEGGTGELFF. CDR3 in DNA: TGTGCCAGCAGTGAGGGGGGAACCGGGGAGCTGTTTTTT. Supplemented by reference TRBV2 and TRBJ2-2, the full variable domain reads EPEVTQTPSHQVTQMGQEVILRCVPISNHLYFYWYRQILGQKVEFLVSFYNNEISEKSEIFDDQFSVERPDGSNFTLKIRSTKLEDSAMYFCASSEGGTGELFFGEGSRLTVL.

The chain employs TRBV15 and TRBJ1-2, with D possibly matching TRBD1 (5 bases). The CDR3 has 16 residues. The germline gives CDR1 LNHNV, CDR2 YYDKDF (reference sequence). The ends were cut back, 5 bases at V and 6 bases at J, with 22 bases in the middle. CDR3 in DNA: TGTGCCACCAGCCCCGATCCGTCGGGACGGGAGGATGGCTACACCTTC. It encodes CATSPDPSGREDGYTF.

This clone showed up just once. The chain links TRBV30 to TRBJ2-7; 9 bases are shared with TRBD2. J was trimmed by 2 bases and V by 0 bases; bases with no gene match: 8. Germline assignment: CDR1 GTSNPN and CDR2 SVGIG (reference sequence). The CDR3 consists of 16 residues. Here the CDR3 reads CAWSVLSLAGTYEQYF. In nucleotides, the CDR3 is TGTGCCTGGAGTGTACTGTCGCTAGCGGGAACCTACGAGCAGTACTTC.

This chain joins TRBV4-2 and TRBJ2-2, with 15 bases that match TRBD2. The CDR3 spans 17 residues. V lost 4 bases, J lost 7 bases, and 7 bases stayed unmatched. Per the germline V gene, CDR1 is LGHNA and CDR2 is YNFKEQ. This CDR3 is CASSRRTSGGEGGELFF. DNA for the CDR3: TGTGCCAGCAGCCGTCGGACTAGCGGGGGGGAAGGCGGGGAGCTGTTTTTT.

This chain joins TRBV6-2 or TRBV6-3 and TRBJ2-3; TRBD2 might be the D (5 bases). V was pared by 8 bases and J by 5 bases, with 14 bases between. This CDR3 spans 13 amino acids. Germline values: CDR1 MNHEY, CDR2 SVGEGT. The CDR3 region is CASGLNRGDTQYF. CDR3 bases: TGTGCCAGCGGCCTAAACCGGGGAGATACGCAGTATTTT.

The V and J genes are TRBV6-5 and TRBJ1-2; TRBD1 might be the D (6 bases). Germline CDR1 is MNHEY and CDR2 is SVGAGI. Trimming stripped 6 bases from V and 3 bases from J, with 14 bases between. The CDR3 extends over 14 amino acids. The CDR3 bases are TGTGCCAGCAGCCAAACCCCAGGGGACTATGGCTACACCTTC. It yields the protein CASSQTPGDYGYTF.

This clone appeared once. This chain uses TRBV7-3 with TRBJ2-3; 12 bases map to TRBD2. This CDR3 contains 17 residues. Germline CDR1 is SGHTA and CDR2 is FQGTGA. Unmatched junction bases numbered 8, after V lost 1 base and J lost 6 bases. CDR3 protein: CASSLKPSGGESDTQYF. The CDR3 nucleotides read TGTGCCAGCAGCTTAAAGCCTAGCGGGGGGGAAAGTGATACGCAGTATTTT.

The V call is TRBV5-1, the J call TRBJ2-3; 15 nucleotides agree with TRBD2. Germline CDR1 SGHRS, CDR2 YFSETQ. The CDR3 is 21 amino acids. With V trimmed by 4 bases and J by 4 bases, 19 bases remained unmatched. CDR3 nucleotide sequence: TGCGCCAGCAGCCCCCGGCCCCTTAGGACTAGCGGGGGGGCCGGGTCAGATACGCAGTATTTT. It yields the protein CASSPRPLRTSGGAGSDTQYF.

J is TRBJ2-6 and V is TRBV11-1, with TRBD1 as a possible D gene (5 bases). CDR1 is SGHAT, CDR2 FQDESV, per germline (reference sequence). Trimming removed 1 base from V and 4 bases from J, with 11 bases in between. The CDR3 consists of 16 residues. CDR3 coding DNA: TGTGCCAGCAGCTTAGTTCTCAGGGTGGGGGCCAACGTCCTGACTTTC. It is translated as CASSLVLRVGANVLTF.

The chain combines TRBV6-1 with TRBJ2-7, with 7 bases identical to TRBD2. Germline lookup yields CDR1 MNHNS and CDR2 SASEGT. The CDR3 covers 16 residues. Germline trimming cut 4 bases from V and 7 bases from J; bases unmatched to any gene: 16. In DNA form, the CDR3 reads TGTGCCAGCAGTGGGCCCGAGACGGGAGGCTTCTATGAGCAGTACTTC. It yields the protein CASSGPETGGFYEQYF.

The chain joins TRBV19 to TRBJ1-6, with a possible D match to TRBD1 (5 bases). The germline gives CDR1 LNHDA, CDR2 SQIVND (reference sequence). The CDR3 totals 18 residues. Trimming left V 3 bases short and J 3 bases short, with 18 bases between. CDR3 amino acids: CASSIESRDRYYNSPLHF. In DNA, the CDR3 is TGTGCCAGTAGTATCGAATCGCGGGACCGCTACTATAATTCACCCCTCCACTTT.

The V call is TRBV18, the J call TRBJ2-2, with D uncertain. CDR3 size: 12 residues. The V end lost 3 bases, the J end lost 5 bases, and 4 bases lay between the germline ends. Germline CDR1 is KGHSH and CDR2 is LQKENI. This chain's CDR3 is CASSPMTGELFF. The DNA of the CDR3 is TGTGCCAGCTCACCCATGACCGGGGAGCTGTTTTTT.

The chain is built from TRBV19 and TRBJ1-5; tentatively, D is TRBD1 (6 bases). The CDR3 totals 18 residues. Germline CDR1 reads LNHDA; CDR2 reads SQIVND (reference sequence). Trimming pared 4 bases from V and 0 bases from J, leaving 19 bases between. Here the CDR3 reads CASSTGRGERRSNQPQHF. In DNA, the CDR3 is TGTGCCAGTAGTACCGGCAGGGGCGAACGGCGTAGCAATCAGCCCCAGCATTTT.

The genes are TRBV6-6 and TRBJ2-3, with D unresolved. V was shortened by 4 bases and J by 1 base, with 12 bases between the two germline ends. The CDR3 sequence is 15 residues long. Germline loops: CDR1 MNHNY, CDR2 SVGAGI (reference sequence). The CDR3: CASSSFRGRTDTQYF. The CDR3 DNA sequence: TGTGCCAGCAGTTCATTCCGCGGCCGCACAGATACGCAGTATTTT.

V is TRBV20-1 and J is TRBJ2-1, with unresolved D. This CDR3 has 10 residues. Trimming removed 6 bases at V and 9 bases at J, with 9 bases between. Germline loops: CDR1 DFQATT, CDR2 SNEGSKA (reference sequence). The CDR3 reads CSATSGEQFF. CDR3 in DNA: TGCAGTGCCACTTCGGGTGAGCAGTTCTTC.

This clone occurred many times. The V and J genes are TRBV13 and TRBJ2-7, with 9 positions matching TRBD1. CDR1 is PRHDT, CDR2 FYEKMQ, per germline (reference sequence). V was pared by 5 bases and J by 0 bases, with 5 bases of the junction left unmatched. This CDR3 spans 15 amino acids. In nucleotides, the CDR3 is TGTGCCAGCAGCCACCGACAGGGGGACTCCTACGAGCAGTACTTC. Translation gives CASSHRQGDSYEQYF.